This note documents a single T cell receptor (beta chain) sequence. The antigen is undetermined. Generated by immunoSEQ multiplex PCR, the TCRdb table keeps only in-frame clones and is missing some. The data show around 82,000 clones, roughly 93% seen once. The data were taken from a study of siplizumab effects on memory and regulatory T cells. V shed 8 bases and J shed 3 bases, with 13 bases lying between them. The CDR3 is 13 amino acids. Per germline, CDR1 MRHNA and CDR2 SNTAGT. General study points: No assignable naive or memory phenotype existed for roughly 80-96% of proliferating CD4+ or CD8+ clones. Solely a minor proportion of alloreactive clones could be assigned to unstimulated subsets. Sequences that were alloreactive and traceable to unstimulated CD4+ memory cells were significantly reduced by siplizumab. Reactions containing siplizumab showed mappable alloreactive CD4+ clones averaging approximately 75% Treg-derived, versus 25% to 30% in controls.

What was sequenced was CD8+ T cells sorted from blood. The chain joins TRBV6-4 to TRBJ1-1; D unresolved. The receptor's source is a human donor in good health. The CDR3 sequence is CASADREDTEAFF. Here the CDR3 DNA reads TGTGCCAGCGCCGATAGAGAGGACACTGAAGCTTTCTTT.